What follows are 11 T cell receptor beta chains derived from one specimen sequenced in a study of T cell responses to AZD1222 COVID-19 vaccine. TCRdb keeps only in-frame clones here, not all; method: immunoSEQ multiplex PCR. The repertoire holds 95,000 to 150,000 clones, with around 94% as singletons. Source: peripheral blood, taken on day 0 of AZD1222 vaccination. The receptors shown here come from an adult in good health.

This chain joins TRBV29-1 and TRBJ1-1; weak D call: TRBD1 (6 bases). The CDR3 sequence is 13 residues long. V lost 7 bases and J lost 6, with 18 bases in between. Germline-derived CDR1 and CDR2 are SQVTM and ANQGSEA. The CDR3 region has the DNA TGCAGCGCCGGGGGGCAGGTGGGCGCTGAAGCTTTCTTT. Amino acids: CSAGGQVGAEAFF.

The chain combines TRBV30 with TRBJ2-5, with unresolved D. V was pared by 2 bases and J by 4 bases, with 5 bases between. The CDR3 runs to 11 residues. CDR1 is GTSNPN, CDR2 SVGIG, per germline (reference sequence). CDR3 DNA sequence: TGTGCCTGGAGTACCGGAGAGACCCAGTACTTC. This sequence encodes CAWSTGETQYF.

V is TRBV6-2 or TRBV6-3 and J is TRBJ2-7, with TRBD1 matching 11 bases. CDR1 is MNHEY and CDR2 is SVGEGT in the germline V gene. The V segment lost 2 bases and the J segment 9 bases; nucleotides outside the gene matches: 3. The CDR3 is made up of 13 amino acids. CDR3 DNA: TGTGCCAGCAGTTACGGGACAGGGGGTCGGCAGTACGTC. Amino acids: CASSYGTGGRQYV.

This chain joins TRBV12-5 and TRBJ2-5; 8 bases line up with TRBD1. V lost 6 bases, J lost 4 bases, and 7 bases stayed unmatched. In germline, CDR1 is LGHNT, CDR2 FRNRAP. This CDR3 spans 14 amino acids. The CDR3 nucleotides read TGTGCTAGTGGGGCAAGGACAGGGTTAGAGACCCAGTACTTC. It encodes CASGARTGLETQYF.

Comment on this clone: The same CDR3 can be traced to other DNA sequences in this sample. CDR3 bases: TGTGCCAGCTCACCAAGCTCTGGAAACACCATATATTTT. Translating gives CASSPSSGNTIYF. V is TRBV18 and J is TRBJ1-3; no reliable D call. V was cut by 2 bases and J by 0 bases, with 2 bases left in between. Germline V gene data show CDR1 as KGHSH and CDR2 as LQKENI. CDR3 length: 13 residues.

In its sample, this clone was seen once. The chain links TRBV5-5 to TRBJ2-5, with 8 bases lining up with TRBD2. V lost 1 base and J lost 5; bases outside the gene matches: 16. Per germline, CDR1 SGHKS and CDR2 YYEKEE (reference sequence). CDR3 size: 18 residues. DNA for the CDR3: TGTGCCAGCAGCTTGATATTGAGCGAGCGGGGGAGAGGCGAGACCCAGTACTTC. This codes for CASSLILSERGRGETQYF.

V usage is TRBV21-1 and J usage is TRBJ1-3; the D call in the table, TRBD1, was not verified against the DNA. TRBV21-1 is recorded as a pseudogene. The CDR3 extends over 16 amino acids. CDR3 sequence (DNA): TGTGCCAGCAGCAAAAGGGGGACATACTCTGGAAACACCATATATTTT. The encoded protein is CASSKRGTYSGNTIYF.

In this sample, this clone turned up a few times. Here the CDR3 reads CAWRGQGLYEQYF. CDR3 nucleotides: TGTGCCTGGAGAGGGCAGGGGCTCTACGAGCAGTACTTC. The chain is built from TRBV30 and TRBJ2-7; D may be TRBD1 (6 bases). V lost 3 bases, J lost 3 bases, and 12 bases lay in between. The germline V gene encodes CDR1 GTSNPN and CDR2 SVGIG (reference sequence). The CDR3 runs 13 residues.

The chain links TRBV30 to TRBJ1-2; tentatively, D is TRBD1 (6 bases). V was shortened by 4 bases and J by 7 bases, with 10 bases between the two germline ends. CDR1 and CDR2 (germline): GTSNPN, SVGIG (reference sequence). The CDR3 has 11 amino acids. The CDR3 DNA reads TGTGCCTGGAATCAGGGGCCTGGCTACACCTTC. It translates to CAWNQGPGYTF.

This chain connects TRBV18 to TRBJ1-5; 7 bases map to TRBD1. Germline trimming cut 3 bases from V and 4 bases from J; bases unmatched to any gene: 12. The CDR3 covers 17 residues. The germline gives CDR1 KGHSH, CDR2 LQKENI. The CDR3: CASSPSGRGNRNQPQHF. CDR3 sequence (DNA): TGTGCCAGCTCACCGTCTGGCAGGGGGAATAGGAATCAGCCCCAGCATTTT.

CDR3 in DNA: TGCAGCGCCGGTCTTGGTCCCTATGGCTACACCTTC. As protein: CSAGLGPYGYTF. The V call is TRBV29-1, the J call TRBJ1-2; D is ambiguous. Trimming stripped 7 bases from V and 4 bases from J, with 13 bases between. The CDR3 extends over 12 amino acids. CDR1 is SQVTM, CDR2 ANQGSEA, per germline.